The clone carrying this TCR beta chain appeared a few times. Its antigen remains unknown. Germline V lookup: CDR1 SGHNT, CDR2 YENEEA. CDR3 length equals 15 residues. V shed 2 bases and J 3 bases; nucleotides not matched to a gene: 3. This entry is derived from a study of response to subunit inactivated influenza vaccine. Whole-study results and caveats: The authors proposed limited new T cell recruitment per seasonal influenza vaccination.

TCRdb re-derived calls from the RT-PCR reads in MiXCR, one entry per CDR3 protein. In the table there are about 650,000 distinct CDR3 sequences, around 15% of which are singletons. This specimen consisted of PBMCs from blood, obtained around two weeks before vaccination. This receptor was taken from a man in his forties or fifties who received an inactivated influenza vaccine. V and J are TRBV11-3 and TRBJ2-1; 8 positions agree with TRBD2. Written as DNA, the CDR3 is TGTGCCAGCAGCTTAATGCGGGGGGACTACAATGAGCAGTTCTTC. This codes for CASSLMRGDYNEQFF.